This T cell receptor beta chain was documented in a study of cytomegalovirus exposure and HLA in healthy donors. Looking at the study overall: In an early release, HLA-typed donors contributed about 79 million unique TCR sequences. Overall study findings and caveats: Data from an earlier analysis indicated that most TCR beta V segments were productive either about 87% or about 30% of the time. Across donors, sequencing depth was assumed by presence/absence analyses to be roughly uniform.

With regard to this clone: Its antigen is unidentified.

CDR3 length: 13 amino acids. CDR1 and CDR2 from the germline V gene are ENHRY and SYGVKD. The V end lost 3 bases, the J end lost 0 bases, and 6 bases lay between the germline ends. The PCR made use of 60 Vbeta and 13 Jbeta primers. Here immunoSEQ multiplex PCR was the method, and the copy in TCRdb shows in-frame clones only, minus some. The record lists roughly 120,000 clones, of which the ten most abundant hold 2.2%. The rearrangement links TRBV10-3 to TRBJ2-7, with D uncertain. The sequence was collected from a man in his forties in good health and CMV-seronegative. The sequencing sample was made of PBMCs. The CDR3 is CAISDGVSYEQYF. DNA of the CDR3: TGTGCCATCAGTGATGGAGTCTCCTACGAGCAGTACTTC.